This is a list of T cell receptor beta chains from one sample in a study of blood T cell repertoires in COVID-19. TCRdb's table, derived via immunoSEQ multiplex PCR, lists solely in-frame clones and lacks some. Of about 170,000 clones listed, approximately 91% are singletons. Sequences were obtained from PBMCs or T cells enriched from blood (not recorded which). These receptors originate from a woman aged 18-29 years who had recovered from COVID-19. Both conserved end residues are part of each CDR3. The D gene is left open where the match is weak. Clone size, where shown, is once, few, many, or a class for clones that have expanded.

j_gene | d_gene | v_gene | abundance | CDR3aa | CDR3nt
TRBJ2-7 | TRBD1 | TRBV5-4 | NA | CASSLDLQGPYEQYF | TGTGCCAGCAGCTTGGACTTACAGGGGCCCTACGAGCAGTACTTC
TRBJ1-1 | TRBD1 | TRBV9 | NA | CASSAQDRLNTEAFF | TGTGCCAGCAGCGCCCAGGACAGGTTGAACACTGAAGCTTTCTTT
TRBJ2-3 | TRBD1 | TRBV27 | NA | CASSYGTEITDTQYF | TGTGCCAGCAGCTACGGGACAGAAATCACAGATACGCAGTATTTT
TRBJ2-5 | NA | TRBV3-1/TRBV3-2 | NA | CASSQMRDRETQYF | TGTGCCAGCAGCCAAATGCGGGATCGGGAGACCCAGTACTTC
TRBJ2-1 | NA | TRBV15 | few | CATSAGKGSYNEQFF | TGTGCCACCTCGGCAGGGAAAGGATCCTACAATGAGCAGTTCTTC
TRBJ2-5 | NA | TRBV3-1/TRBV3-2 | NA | CASSRAIETQYF | TGTGCCAGCAGCCGCGCAATCGAGACCCAGTACTTC
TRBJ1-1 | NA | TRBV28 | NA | CASSSQGPTEAFF | TGTGCCAGCAGTTCTCAGGGTCCCACTGAAGCTTTCTTT
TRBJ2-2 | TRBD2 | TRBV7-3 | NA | CASSGEAGGSGELFF | TGTGCCAGCAGCGGAGAGGCGGGAGGATCAGGGGAGCTGTTTTTT
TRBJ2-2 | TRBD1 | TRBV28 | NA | CASTLSGQGGELFF | TGTGCCAGCACCCTATCCGGACAGGGCGGGGAGCTGTTTTTT
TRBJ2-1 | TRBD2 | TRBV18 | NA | CASSPAGVTYNEQFF | TGTGCCAGCTCACCCGCGGGAGTCACCTACAATGAGCAGTTCTTC
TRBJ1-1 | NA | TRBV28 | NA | CASSLDSTEAFF | TGTGCCAGCAGCTTGGACAGTACTGAAGCTTTCTTT
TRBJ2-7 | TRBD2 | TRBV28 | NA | CAIGTSGVYEQYF | TGTGCCATCGGGACTAGCGGGGTCTATGAGCAGTACTTC
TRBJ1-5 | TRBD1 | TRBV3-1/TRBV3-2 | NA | CASSYRDSRQPQHF | TGTGCCAGCAGTTATCGGGACAGTCGGCAGCCCCAGCATTTT
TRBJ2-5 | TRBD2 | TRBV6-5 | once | CASSSKGLAEETQYF | TGTGCCAGCAGTTCCAAAGGACTAGCAGAAGAGACCCAGTACTTC
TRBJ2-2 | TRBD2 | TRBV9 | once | CASSPPRRASGREAGELFF | TGTGCCAGCAGCCCCCCGAGACGAGCTAGCGGGAGAGAGGCCGGGGAGCTGTTTTTT
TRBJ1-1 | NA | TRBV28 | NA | CASSFSPATQGIAFF | TGTGCCAGCAGTTTCAGTCCTGCCACTCAGGGGATAGCTTTCTTT
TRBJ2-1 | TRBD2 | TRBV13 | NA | CASSLSLAGVRPYNEQFF | TGTGCCAGCAGCTTATCACTAGCGGGAGTCCGCCCCTACAATGAGCAGTTCTTC